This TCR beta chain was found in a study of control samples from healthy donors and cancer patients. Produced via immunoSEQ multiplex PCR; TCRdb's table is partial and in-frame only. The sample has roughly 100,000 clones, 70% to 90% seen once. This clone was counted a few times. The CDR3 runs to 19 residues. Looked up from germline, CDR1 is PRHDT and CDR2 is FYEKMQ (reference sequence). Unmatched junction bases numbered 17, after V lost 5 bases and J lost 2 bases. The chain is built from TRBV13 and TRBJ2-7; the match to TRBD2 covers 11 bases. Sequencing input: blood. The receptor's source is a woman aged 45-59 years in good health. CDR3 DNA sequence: TGTGCCAGCAGCCCCTCCTCCGGGCCTCTAGCGGGGGGTGCCTACGAGCAGTACTTC. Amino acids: CASSPSSGPLAGGAYEQYF.